A single sample is the source of the 21 T cell receptor beta chains below, sequenced in a study of PD-L1 blockade in urothelial cancer. The repertoire was sequenced with immunoSEQ multiplex PCR; TCRdb's copy has only in-frame clones and lacks some. This table holds around 63,000 clones, approximately 80% found once. Time point of the sample: pretreatment peripheral blood. This specimen was PBMCs, taken around atezolizumab (anti-PD-L1) treatment. These receptor sequences come from a man aged 65 to 79 with urothelial cancer.

CDR3 sequence: CASSDRGRGETQYF. The CDR3, as DNA: TGTGCCAGCAGTGACAGGGGGCGTGGAGAGACCCAGTACTTC. The genes are TRBV28 and TRBJ2-5, with 10 bases fitting TRBD1. CDR3 length: 14 residues. CDR1 and CDR2 from the germline V gene are MDHEN and SYDVKM. J gave up 4 bases and V 5 bases, and 4 bases lay outside the gene matches.

V is TRBV7-2 and J is TRBJ2-7, with TRBD2 identical over 15 bases. There are 17 residues in the CDR3. The V gene end was trimmed by 5 bases and the J gene end by 2 bases; junction bases not matched to a gene: 7. Germline CDR1 reads SGHTA; CDR2 reads FQGNSA. DNA for the CDR3: TGTGCCAGCAGCCCCGCGGGACTAGCGGGAGGCGCCTACGAGCAGTACTTC. It encodes CASSPAGLAGGAYEQYF.

The rearrangement joins TRBV16 to TRBJ1-1; 9 positions agree with TRBD1. Germline V gene sequence: CDR1 KGHSY, CDR2 FQNENV. V dropped 0 bases and J dropped 10; count of bases not matched to a gene: 3. This CDR3 comprises 13 residues. In DNA form, the CDR3 reads TGTGCCAGCAGCCAATCGTGGGGACAGGGAGCTTTCTTT. It specifies CASSQSWGQGAFF.

V usage is TRBV6-5 and J usage is TRBJ2-1; D is possibly TRBD2 (6 bases). V was pared by 6 bases and J by 10 bases, with 19 bases between. Per the germline V gene, CDR1 is MNHEY and CDR2 is SVGAGI. The CDR3 consists of 14 residues. The CDR3 region is CASRSGSSSDEQFF. The DNA of the CDR3 is TGTGCCAGCAGAAGCGGGTCGTCCTCGGACGAGCAGTTCTTC.

This clone was counted between two and nine times. The chain has TRBV19 and TRBJ2-3, with 8 positions matching TRBD2. This CDR3 has 13 residues. V was pared by 5 bases and J by 5 bases, with 3 bases of the junction left unmatched. Germline V CDR1 and CDR2: LNHDA, SQIVND (reference sequence). CDR3 DNA: TGTGCCAGTAGTCCCGGGAGGGGAGATACGCAGTATTTT. This codes for CASSPGRGDTQYF.

This clone occurred once. The V call is TRBV19, the J call TRBJ1-1; D is unclear. V was cut by 1 base and J by 7 bases, with 10 bases left in between. Germline CDR1 is LNHDA and CDR2 is SQIVND (reference sequence). CDR3 length: 13 residues. CDR3 coding DNA: TGTGCCAGTAGTATAGTCCTACTACGTGAAGCTTTCTTT. This sequence encodes CASSIVLLREAFF.

J is TRBJ2-7 and V is TRBV11-3; D not certain. The V end was cut by 1 base, the J end by 7 bases, with 11 bases between. The CDR3 has 13 residues. CDR1 and CDR2 (germline): SGHNT, YENEEA. The CDR3 region has the DNA TGTGCCAGCAGCTTAGGCGAGGCTTGGGAGCAGTACTTC. Its protein product is CASSLGEAWEQYF.

The V and J genes are TRBV27 and TRBJ1-4; no firm D call. CDR1 and CDR2 (germline): MNHEY, SMNVEV (reference sequence). The CDR3 is made up of 15 amino acids. V was cut by 6 bases and J by 8 bases, with 19 bases left in between. The CDR3 coding sequence is TGTGCCAGCAGGTCCTATAATGAAGGGAGAGAAAAACTGTTTTTT. This sequence encodes CASRSYNEGREKLFF.

J is TRBJ2-3 and V is TRBV7-3, with TRBD2 matching over 9 bases. The CDR3 sequence is 15 residues long. Germline trimming cut 6 bases from V and 6 bases from J; bases unmatched to any gene: 10. Germline lookup yields CDR1 SGHTA and CDR2 FQGTGA. The CDR3 region has the DNA TGTGCCAGCAGTAAGCGGGAGGAGGGGCGGGATACGCAGTATTTT. Residues: CASSKREEGRDTQYF.

The V and J genes are TRBV25-1 and TRBJ2-5, with D possibly being TRBD2 (5 bases). From germline, CDR1 is MGHDK and CDR2 SYGVNS. The CDR3 has 15 amino acids. Trimming left V 3 bases short and J 5 bases short, with 16 bases between. CDR3 nucleotide sequence: TGTGCCAGCAGTGATTCCAGCGGAGGCTGGGAGACCCAGTACTTC. Protein sequence: CASSDSSGGWETQYF.

This chain links TRBV6-5 with TRBJ2-1, with D perhaps matching TRBD2 (5 bases). CDR3 length: 13 amino acids. Trimming removed 0 bases from V and 8 bases from J, with 8 bases in between. Germline V CDR1 and CDR2: MNHEY, SVGAGI. CDR3 nucleotides: TGTGCCAGCAGTTACTCGAGCGGATATGAGCAGTTCTTC. Translating gives CASSYSSGYEQFF.

The gene calls are TRBV4-3 and TRBJ2-7; TRBD2 agrees at 10 bases. Germline lookup yields CDR1 LGHNA and CDR2 YSLEER. V lost 1 base to trimming and J lost 2 bases; unmatched junction nucleotides: 11. The CDR3 has 18 amino acids. The CDR3 region has the DNA TGCGCCAGCAGCCAAGCGTTCTCCCTAGCGGGAGATCCCTACGAGCAGTACTTC. Translating it yields CASSQAFSLAGDPYEQYF.

The J gene is TRBJ2-3, the V gene TRBV19, with D possibly matching TRBD1 (6 bases). Germline V gene data show CDR1 as LNHDA and CDR2 as SQIVND (reference sequence). Deletions cut 8 bases from V and 10 bases from J, with 22 bases between. The CDR3 runs 14 residues. CDR3 loop: CASRRTVRSDPQYF. DNA for the CDR3: TGTGCCAGTCGTAGGACAGTCCGGAGTGATCCGCAGTATTTT.

The CDR3 sequence is CASSSYRQGPGELFF. CDR3 coding DNA: TGTGCCAGCAGCTCGTACAGACAGGGCCCCGGGGAGCTGTTTTTT. The genes are TRBV7-6 and TRBJ2-2, with 7 bases that match TRBD1. This CDR3 region has 15 residues. Germline CDR1 is SGHVS and CDR2 is FNYEAQ. J gave up 6 bases and V 4 bases, and 8 bases lay outside the gene matches.

The V call is TRBV5-1, the J call TRBJ1-1, with D perhaps matching TRBD1 (5 bases). The CDR3 sequence is 14 residues long. Looked up from germline, CDR1 is SGHRS and CDR2 is YFSETQ. V lost 6 bases and J 5 bases, leaving 17 bases between the germline ends. The CDR3 DNA reads as TGCGCCAGCACCCTGGCGGGGCTCGGAACTGAAGCTTTCTTT. It yields the protein CASTLAGLGTEAFF.

The gene calls are TRBV6-5 and TRBJ2-3; TRBD2 matches 13 bases. CDR1 is MNHEY and CDR2 is SVGAGI in the germline V gene. Losses at the gene ends were 0 bases for V and 7 bases for J; bases not matched to a gene: 4. CDR3 length equals 16 residues. The CDR3 is CASSYSRLAGGYTQYF. CDR3 DNA: TGTGCCAGCAGTTACTCGCGACTAGCGGGAGGATATACGCAGTATTTT.

J is TRBJ2-1 and V is TRBV5-1; tentative D call: TRBD1 (6 bases). The V and J ends lost 5 bases and 8 bases respectively, with 23 bases between them. Germline assignment: CDR1 SGHRS and CDR2 YFSETQ. This CDR3 is built from 16 residues. The CDR3 DNA reads TGCGCCAGCAGGTTGCAGGGGCGCTATCAGGGCGATGAGCAGTTCTTC. Its translation is CASRLQGRYQGDEQFF.

This clone has a handful of counts. J is TRBJ1-1 and V is TRBV5-5; weak D call: TRBD1 (6 bases). Per germline, CDR1 SGHKS and CDR2 YYEKEE (reference sequence). The CDR3 contains 15 residues. V was pared by 3 bases and J by 3 bases, with 15 bases between. CDR3 region: CASSSFTTGDTEAFF. Written as DNA, the CDR3 is TGTGCCAGCAGCTCTTTTACGACAGGCGACACTGAAGCTTTCTTT.

The rearrangement links TRBV19 to TRBJ2-7, with TRBD1 identical over 10 bases. The CDR3 totals 13 residues. Trimming cost V 7 bases and J 4 bases; bases outside gene matches: 4. Germline V CDR1 and CDR2: LNHDA, SQIVND (reference sequence). CDR3 sequence: CASTGTGDYEQYF. In DNA, the CDR3 is TGTGCCAGTACAGGGACAGGGGATTACGAGCAGTACTTC.

The table lists this clone with a count of one. V is TRBV7-9 and J is TRBJ2-5, with TRBD1 matching over 9 bases. CDR3 length: 15 amino acids. Germline CDR1 reads SEHNR; CDR2 reads FQNEAQ (reference sequence). The V gene end was trimmed by 2 bases and the J gene end by 3 bases; junction bases not matched to a gene: 4. CDR3 amino acids: CASSLTGDREETQYF. The CDR3 DNA sequence: TGTGCCAGCAGCTTAACCGGGGACAGGGAAGAGACCCAGTACTTC.

This chain uses TRBV21-1 with TRBJ1-4. TRBV21-1 is a known pseudogene. The CDR3 has 19 amino acids. CDR3 sequence reads: CASSKGVSGGGQTNEKLFF. In nucleotides, the CDR3 is TGTGCCAGCAGCAAAGGAGTATCCGGCGGAGGGCAGACTAATGAAAAACTGTTTTTT.